Listed below are T cell receptor beta chains from one sample, sequenced in a study of blood T cell repertoires in COVID-19. Repertoires were generated with immunoSEQ multiplex PCR, while TCRdb's copy carries only in-frame clones and drops some. The data show a few hundred thousand clones, almost 90% seen once. The material sequenced was PBMCs or T cells enriched from blood (not recorded which). The receptors shown here come from a woman aged 18 to 35 with acute COVID-19. Both conserved end residues are part of each CDR3. Each record gives: D gene, clone size, J gene, V gene, CDR3 DNA, CDR3 protein. A D gene is named only where the DNA matches it firmly. The size entry is marked missing in some rows and otherwise reads once, few, many or a size class.

>NA|NA|TRBJ1-2|TRBV28
TGTGCCAGCAGTTGGGGGGTGAGGGAAAACTATGGCTACACCTTC
CASSWGVRENYGYTF
>TRBD1|NA|TRBJ1-6|TRBV5-1
TGCGCCAGCAGCTGGGGACAGGGGATGGATTCACCCCTCCACTTT
CASSWGQGMDSPLHF
>NA|NA|TRBJ1-2|TRBV18
TGTGCCAGCTCACTCGACACAAATGGCTACACCTTC
CASSLDTNGYTF
>NA|NA|TRBJ1-4|TRBV28
TGTGCCAGCACCTCGGGAAGCTTCACAAAACTGTTTTTT
CASTSGSFTKLFF
>NA|NA|TRBJ1-1|TRBV27
TGTGCCAGCAGTCCCCGAAGGGGGAACACTGAAGCTTTCTTT
CASSPRRGNTEAFF
>TRBD1|NA|TRBJ1-2|TRBV14
TGTGCCAGCAGCCCGGGACAGACGATCTATGGCTACACCTTC
CASSPGQTIYGYTF
>NA|few|TRBJ1-2|TRBV7-9
TGTGCCAGCAGCTACTCAGGGGCGAACTATGGCTACACCTTC
CASSYSGANYGYTF
>NA|NA|TRBJ1-2|TRBV28
TGTGCCAGCGTGGAAGGAGGGATACCATCCTATGGCTACACCTTC
CASVEGGIPSYGYTF
>NA|NA|TRBJ1-5|TRBV28
TGTGCCAGCAGGGAGGGGCGAAGCAATCAGCCCCAGCATTTT
CASREGRSNQPQHF
>TRBD1|NA|TRBJ1-3|TRBV19
TGTGCCAGTACCGGGACAGCCGGTGGAAACACCATATATTTT
CASTGTAGGNTIYF
>NA|NA|TRBJ1-4|TRBV5-1
TGCGCCAGCAACCAGGGAGGGTTCTCCAATGAAAAACTGTTTTTT
CASNQGGFSNEKLFF
>NA|NA|TRBJ1-2|TRBV10-2
TGCGCCAGCAGTGAGGTGCGGGGAAGGCATGGCTACACCTTC
CASSEVRGRHGYTF
>TRBD2|NA|TRBJ2-5|TRBV7-8
TGTGCCAGCAGCCGACTAGCGGAAGAGACCCAGTACTTC
CASSRLAEETQYF
>NA|NA|TRBJ2-5|TRBV5-1
TGCGCCAGCAGCTTGGCAGGACTGTCACAAGAGACCCAGTACTTC
CASSLAGLSQETQYF
>NA|NA|TRBJ1-4|TRBV18
TGTGCCAGCTCACCAGGCAGGGCTTTTGAAAAACTGTTTTTT
CASSPGRAFEKLFF
>TRBD1|NA|TRBJ1-2|TRBV4-2
TGTGCCAGCAGCCAAGGGGAATTGGGACAGTACGACTATGGCTACACCTTC
CASSQGELGQYDYGYTF
>NA|NA|TRBJ1-2|TRBV20-1
TGCAGTGCTGATATCGGAGGCGGCTACACCTTC
CSADIGGGYTF
>TRBD2|NA|TRBJ2-3|TRBV11-2
TGTGCCAGCAGCTTTAGCGGGATGAGAGATACGCAGTATTTT
CASSFSGMRDTQYF
>TRBD1|once|TRBJ1-5|TRBV19
TGTGCCAGTAGTCTCCCCCGACAGGGGGCGAGCAATCAGCCCCAGCATTTT
CASSLPRQGASNQPQHF
>TRBD1|NA|TRBJ2-2|TRBV28
TGTGCCAGCAGGCCCCGACAGGGGACGAACACCGGGGAGCTGTTTTTT
CASRPRQGTNTGELFF
>TRBD2|NA|TRBJ2-4|TRBV29-1
TGCAGCGCAGGACTAGCGGAAAACATTCAGTACTTC
CSAGLAENIQYF
>TRBD2|NA|TRBJ2-7|TRBV29-1
TGCAGCGTTGCGGGGCTAGCGGGAGACGAGCAGTACTTC
CSVAGLAGDEQYF
>TRBD2|NA|TRBJ2-2|TRBV27
TGTGCCAGCAGTAGGACTAGCGGGAGGGGGAACACCGGGGAGCTGTTTTTT
CASSRTSGRGNTGELFF
>TRBD1|NA|TRBJ1-4|TRBV27
TGTGCCAGCAGTCGCCGGGACAGAGGTGAAAAACTGTTTTTT
CASSRRDRGEKLFF
>NA|NA|TRBJ1-2|TRBV18
TGTGCCAGCTCACCACGACAAATGGATGGCTACACCTTC
CASSPRQMDGYTF
>NA|NA|TRBJ1-2|TRBV4-1
TGCGCCAGCAGCCAAGAGTGGCTGGGGGGGGCGAAAAACTATGGCTACACCTTC
CASSQEWLGGAKNYGYTF
>TRBD2|NA|TRBJ2-1|TRBV7-9
TGTGCCAGCAGCTCGGGACTAGCGGGACCGTGGGATGAGCAGTTCTTC
CASSSGLAGPWDEQFF
>NA|NA|TRBJ2-1|TRBV24-1
TGTGCCACCAGTGCCCTCGATGAGCAGTTCTTC
CATSALDEQFF
>TRBD1|NA|TRBJ2-7|TRBV19
TGTGCCAGTAGTCCGGGGGACAGGGATTACGAGCAGTACTTC
CASSPGDRDYEQYF
>NA|NA|TRBJ1-5|TRBV28
TGTGCCAGCAGTTTAGATTCCTCTATAGGCAATCAGCCCCAGCATTTT
CASSLDSSIGNQPQHF
>NA|NA|TRBJ2-7|TRBV12-3/TRBV12-4
TGTGCCAGCACCCGGGGGTCCGCCTACGAGCAGTACTTC
CASTRGSAYEQYF
>NA|many|TRBJ1-1|TRBV2
TGTGCCAGCAGAAATGAGGTTGAAGCTTTCTTT
CASRNEVEAFF
>NA|NA|TRBJ2-3|TRBV9
TGTGCCAGTAGAAGGACAGATGGCACAGATACGCAGTATTTT
CASRRTDGTDTQYF
>NA|NA|TRBJ2-1|TRBV10-3
TGTGCCATCAGTGAGTCATTAAATGAGCAGTTCTTC
CAISESLNEQFF
>NA|NA|TRBJ1-5|TRBV28
TGTGCCAGCAGTTTAACAAACAGGGTCCAGCATTTT
CASSLTNRVQHF
>TRBD2|NA|TRBJ2-1|TRBV7-3
TGTGCCAGCAGCTTACCGACACTAGCGGGAATCAATGAGCAGTTCTTC
CASSLPTLAGINEQFF
>TRBD2|NA|TRBJ2-7|TRBV24-1
TGTGCCACCAGTGATGGGTCCTGGGGTAGCGGGAGTTTCGAGCAGTACTTC
CATSDGSWGSGSFEQYF
>TRBD2|NA|TRBJ2-2|TRBV4-1
TGCGCCAGCCAGCACCCCAGGGACGGGGGGACCGGGGAGCTGTTTTTT
CASQHPRDGGTGELFF
>TRBD1|NA|TRBJ1-2|TRBV11-2
TGTGCCAGCAGCTCGAGGGACAGGGGGCAGTATTCTTTCGGCTACACCTTC
CASSSRDRGQYSFGYTF